These 5 T cell receptor beta chains share one sample of origin, sequenced in a study of circulating CD8 cells and anti-PD-1 response in melanoma. Each library started from roughly 16 ng of total RNA using the QIAseq Immune Repertoire TCR panel. TCRdb recomputed calls from the reads with MiXCR, one row per CDR3 protein. Among 830 or so distinct CDR3 sequences listed, about 6.8% were seen once. From live CD3+CD8+TCRalphabeta+ cells, four PD-1 and/or TIGIT subsets were sorted. This specimen consisted of CD8+ T cells from PBMCs, obtained at baseline or after one month of anti-PD-1 therapy (not recorded which). These receptors came from a human donor with melanoma.

The chain combines TRBV6-1 with TRBJ2-7; 9 nucleotides line up with TRBD1. This CDR3 has 14 amino acids. Germline V gene sequence: CDR1 MNHNS, CDR2 SASEGT. The V segment lost 8 bases and the J segment 2 bases; nucleotides outside the gene matches: 7. The CDR3 nucleotides are TGTGCCAGCCTCGACAGGGGGTCGACCTACGAGCAGTACTTC. Amino acids: CASLDRGSTYEQYF.

Judged by abundance, this clonotype is large. The V gene is TRBV7-2, the J gene TRBJ1-3, with D possibly matching TRBD1 (6 bases). CDR1 is SGHTA and CDR2 is FQGNSA in the germline V gene. Trimming took 3 bases from V and 4 from J, leaving 7 bases between them. This CDR3 contains 13 residues. CDR3 residues: CASSFGQGNTIYF. For the CDR3, the DNA is TGTGCCAGCAGCTTTGGACAGGGAAACACCATATATTTT.

This clonotype is medium-sized within its sample. The chain joins TRBV20-1 to TRBJ2-4; 8 bases align to TRBD1. The ends lost 3 bases at V and 8 bases at J; junction bases unmatched: 12. The germline V gene has CDR1 DFQATT and CDR2 SNEGSKA (reference sequence). The CDR3 extends over 15 amino acids. This chain's CDR3 is CSARDREDLRDIQYF. CDR3 DNA: TGCAGTGCTAGGGACAGGGAGGACCTTAGGGACATTCAGTACTTC.

The V gene is TRBV4-1, the J gene TRBJ2-7; D perhaps matches TRBD2 (5 bases). The V gene's germline CDR1 is MGHRA and CDR2 YSYEKL. This CDR3 comprises 16 residues. V lost 1 base and J 0 bases, leaving 13 bases between the germline ends. The CDR3 nucleotides read TGCGCCAGCAGCCAAGTTCACAGCGGAGGCTCCTACGAGCAGTACTTC. Protein sequence: CASSQVHSGGSYEQYF.

J is TRBJ1-1 and V is TRBV5-5; a possible D gene is TRBD1 (6 bases). This CDR3 comprises 17 residues. V was cut by 0 bases and J by 1 base, with 16 bases left in between. Germline V lookup: CDR1 SGHKS, CDR2 YYEKEE (reference sequence). The CDR3 coding sequence is TGTGCCAGCAGCTTGGGGTACAGGGCCGCCGGGAACACTGAAGCTTTCTTT. Protein: CASSLGYRAAGNTEAFF.